Sequencing of this T cell receptor (beta chain) was carried out in a study of blood T cell repertoires in COVID-19. As for the study in general: The samples span acute and convalescent COVID-19 from the United States, Italy and Spain.

Measured with immunoSEQ multiplex PCR; TCRdb has only the in-frame clones, and not every one. The sample has roughly 50,000 clones, 65% to 90% seen once; the top ten hold 2.5% to 3%. CDR1 and CDR2 (germline): SGHNT, YYREEE (reference sequence). This CDR3 spans 13 amino acids. V dropped 5 bases and J dropped 2 bases, with 11 bases sitting between them. Material for sequencing was peripheral blood. The sequence derives from a woman older than 75 with acute or convalescent COVID-19. The chain joins TRBV5-4 to TRBJ2-7; no reliable D call. The CDR3 loop reads CASRPGLTYEQYF. In DNA form, the CDR3 reads TGTGCCAGCAGACCGGGTCTAACCTACGAGCAGTACTTC.